The 22 T cell receptor beta chains below were found in one sample sequenced in a study of cytomegalovirus exposure and HLA in healthy donors. Primers for the PCR totalled 60 Vbeta and 13 Jbeta. The assay was immunoSEQ multiplex PCR, and TCRdb's table has in-frame clones only and misses some. The sample contains about 170,000 clones, around 80% of which appear only once. The specimen was PBMCs. The source of these receptors is a woman between 50 and 59 years old in good health and CMV-seropositive.

Here the CDR3 reads CAWTLRGSTDTQYF. CDR3 nucleotides: TGTGCCTGGACCCTCCGCGGCAGCACAGATACGCAGTATTTT. The chain combines TRBV30 with TRBJ2-3; D uncertain. Trimming pared 4 bases from V and 0 bases from J, leaving 11 bases between. This CDR3 has 14 residues. Per germline, CDR1 GTSNPN and CDR2 SVGIG (reference sequence).

The chain links TRBV15 to TRBJ2-5; 10 nucleotides line up with TRBD1. TRBJ2-7 explains the end of the DNA better; the J call may be wrong. The germline V gene has CDR1 LNHNV and CDR2 YYDKDF (reference sequence). The CDR3 is made up of 13 amino acids. Here the CDR3 DNA reads TGTGCCACCAGTGGACAGGGGGGATACGAGCAGTACTTC. It codes for CATSGQGGYEQYF.

This rearrangement joins TRBV29-1 to TRBJ2-7; D is perhaps TRBD1 (6 bases). The V and J ends lost 6 bases and 5 bases respectively, with 20 bases between them. The CDR3 consists of 14 residues. Germline V lookup: CDR1 SQVTM, CDR2 ANQGSEA. The CDR3 DNA sequence: TGCAGCGTCGCGCGACCAGGGGTTAGGGACGAGCAGTACTTC. It specifies CSVARPGVRDEQYF.

The rearrangement links TRBV18 to TRBJ1-2, with D maybe TRBD1 (6 bases). Germline values: CDR1 KGHSH, CDR2 LQKENI. The CDR3 length is 14 residues. V was pared by 1 base and J by 4 bases, with 10 bases between. The DNA of the CDR3 is TGTGCCAGCTCACCACGTGACAGGACCTATGGCTACACCTTC. This translates into CASSPRDRTYGYTF.

J is TRBJ2-3 and V is TRBV5-6, with TRBD2 matching over 9 bases. This CDR3 is built from 15 residues. The germline V gene encodes CDR1 SGHDT and CDR2 YYEEEE. Germline trimming cut 2 bases from V and 5 bases from J; bases unmatched to any gene: 6. The CDR3 is CASSFGAGGGDTQYF. CDR3 DNA: TGTGCCAGCAGCTTCGGGGCGGGAGGGGGAGATACGCAGTATTTT.

The V call is TRBV23-1, the J call TRBJ1-5; tentative D call: TRBD1 (5 bases). TRBV23-1 is an open reading frame, and its role is uncertain. The CDR3 runs 17 residues. V lost 0 bases to trimming and J lost 4 bases, with 16 bases between them. The CDR3 region has the DNA TGCGCCAGCAGTCAATCGATCTCCAGGGTTGGGAATCAGCCCCAGCATTTT. Translated, it gives CASSQSISRVGNQPQHF.

The J gene is TRBJ2-2, the V gene TRBV7-2; D gene ambiguous. The germline V gene encodes CDR1 SGHTA and CDR2 FQGNSA. Trimming pared 5 bases from V and 2 bases from J, leaving 6 bases between. This CDR3 spans 13 amino acids. This chain's CDR3 is CASSPTNTGELFF. In DNA, the CDR3 is TGTGCCAGCAGCCCCACTAACACCGGGGAGCTGTTTTTT. The whole variable domain, filled in from reference TRBV7-2 and TRBJ2-2, reads GAGVSQSPSNKVTEKGKDVELRCDPISGHTALYWYRQSLGQGLEFLIYFQGNSAPDKSGLPSDRFSAERTGGSVSTLTIQRTQQEDSAVYLCASSPTNTGELFFGEGSRLTVL.

The V gene is TRBV7-9, the J gene TRBJ1-4, with D unclear. The V end was cut by 5 bases, the J end by 6 bases, with 10 bases between. CDR1 is SEHNR, CDR2 FQNEAQ, per germline (reference sequence). The CDR3 has 13 residues. This CDR3 is CASSPPGDEKLFF. The CDR3, as DNA: TGTGCCAGCAGCCCACCCGGGGATGAAAAACTGTTTTTT.

The chain joins TRBV5-8 to TRBJ2-2, with D possibly being TRBD2 (7 bases). Germline V lookup: CDR1 SGHTS, CDR2 YDEGEE. This CDR3 comprises 15 residues. The V end lost 6 bases, the J end lost 8 bases, and 20 bases lay between the germline ends. CDR3 loop: CASTERRGADGELFF. CDR3 DNA sequence: TGTGCCAGCACCGAACGACGGGGGGCGGATGGGGAGCTGTTTTTT.

A remark on this clone: Because the CDR3's place on the DNA is in doubt, the DNA is left out and the CDR3 is given as listed by TCRdb. The chain is built from TRBV28 and TRBJ2-5; the table gives TRBD2 as D, unverified against the DNA. Germline values: CDR1 MDHEN, CDR2 SYDVKM. The CDR3 spans 15 amino acids, including both terminal residues. The CDR3: CASSSSALRRETQYF.

CDR3 nucleotides: TGTGCCAGCAGCAACAGGGGGACTGGGCGGAGGCAGTTCTTC. Its translation: CASSNRGTGRRQFF. The rearrangement uses TRBV7-2 and TRBJ2-1; TRBD1 matches at 8 bases. Germline CDR1 reads SGHTA; CDR2 reads FQGNSA. V was clipped by 5 bases and J by 12 bases; unmatched bases: 12. The CDR3 is made up of 14 amino acids. Together with reference TRBV7-2 and TRBJ2-1, the CDR3 gives the full variable domain: GAGVSQSPSNKVTEKGKDVELRCDPISGHTALYWYRQSLGQGLEFLIYFQGNSAPDKSGLPSDRFSAERTGGSVSTLTIQRTQQEDSAVYLCASSNRGTGRRQFFGPGTRLTVL.

V gene TRBV19 combines with J gene TRBJ1-3; TRBD1 might be the D (6 bases). V gave up 6 bases and J gave up 0 bases, with 18 bases separating them. The CDR3 consists of 17 residues. Germline-derived CDR1 and CDR2 are LNHDA and SQIVND (reference sequence). CDR3 protein: CASRKPTTGLSGNTIYF. The CDR3 DNA reads TGTGCCAGTAGAAAACCTACGACAGGCCTCTCTGGAAACACCATATATTTT.

In regard to this clone: The same CDR3 is also encoded by other DNA sequences in this sample. V and J are TRBV5-6 and TRBJ2-7; 11 bases are a match to TRBD2. This CDR3 has 14 amino acids. Germline CDR1 and CDR2: SGHDT and YYEEEE. The trim removed 4 bases at V and 6 bases at J, leaving 6 bases unmatched. The CDR3 DNA reads TGTGCCAGCAGCGTAGTGACTAGCGGGATCGAGCAGTACTTC. This encodes CASSVVTSGIEQYF.

The rearrangement links TRBV7-8 to TRBJ2-5; tentative D call: TRBD1 (6 bases). The DNA end is more similar to TRBJ2-7, so the J call may be wrong. Germline CDR1 SGHVS, CDR2 FQNEAQ. This CDR3 region has 12 residues. The CDR3 DNA is TGTGCCAGCAGCTTACAGGGGTACGAGCAGTACTTC. It is translated as CASSLQGYEQYF.

This chain connects TRBV11-2 to TRBJ2-7; D is uncertain. V was shortened by 8 bases and J by 6 bases, with 11 bases between the two germline ends. In germline, CDR1 is SGHAT, CDR2 FQNNGV. The CDR3 length is 11 residues. CDR3 coding DNA: TGTGCCAGCGCAGGTGTGGGCGAGCAGTACTTC. Amino acid sequence: CASAGVGEQYF.

This sequence joins TRBV18 and TRBJ2-3; TRBD1 agrees at 9 bases. Germline-derived CDR1 and CDR2 are KGHSH and LQKENI. CDR3 size: 16 residues. With V trimmed by 3 bases and J by 0 bases, 4 bases remained unmatched. CDR3 nucleotide sequence: TGTGCCAGCTCACCCGTACAGGGGGCGAGCACAGATACGCAGTATTTT. Encoded protein: CASSPVQGASTDTQYF.

This chain joins TRBV7-6 and TRBJ2-7; no clear D. Trimming stripped 2 bases from V and 2 bases from J, with 10 bases between. The CDR3 contains 14 residues. Germline assignment: CDR1 SGHVS and CDR2 FNYEAQ. The CDR3 coding sequence is TGTGCCAGCAGCTTACCCGCGGTACCCTACGAGCAGTACTTC. It encodes CASSLPAVPYEQYF.

Of note for this clone: This sample includes further DNA sequences coding for the same CDR3. V is TRBV11-3 and J is TRBJ1-1; D call uncertain. The V end was cut by 3 bases, the J end by 1 base, with 6 bases between. The CDR3 loop spans 13 amino acids. Germline V gives CDR1 SGHNT, CDR2 YENEEA. The CDR3 is CASSLGRNTEAFF. DNA for the CDR3: TGTGCCAGCAGCTTGGGGAGGAACACTGAAGCTTTCTTT.

This clone was picked up a small number of times. The CDR3 DNA reads TGTGCCAGCAGCCTTTCCCACGAGCAGTACTTC. Residues: CASSLSHEQYF. The chain has TRBV6-6 and TRBJ2-7; D is ambiguous. CDR3 length: 11 amino acids. Germline V CDR1 and CDR2: MNHNY, SVGAGI (reference sequence). V gave up 6 bases and J gave up 5 bases, with 8 bases separating them.

This chain connects TRBV7-9 to TRBJ2-7; the match to TRBD1 covers 9 bases. Germline loops: CDR1 SEHNR, CDR2 FQNEAQ (reference sequence). V lost 4 bases and J lost 5; bases outside the gene matches: 6. This CDR3 is built from 14 residues. The CDR3 nucleotides are TGTGCCAGCAGCTCTTGGACAGGGGAAAACGAGCAGTACTTC. It codes for CASSSWTGENEQYF.

This clone was recorded once. The rearrangement links TRBV10-1 to TRBJ1-2; no definite D call. There are 15 residues in the CDR3. Germline-derived CDR1 and CDR2 are WNHNN and SYGVQD (reference sequence). V dropped 6 bases and J dropped 5 bases, with 19 bases sitting between them. The chain's CDR3 is CASRLANFDGYGYTF. CDR3 nucleotides: TGCGCCAGCAGGCTCGCAAACTTCGACGGGTATGGCTACACCTTC.

This clone was seen a few times. The chain links TRBV11-1 to TRBJ2-3; tentative D call: TRBD2 (5 bases). CDR3 length: 15 amino acids. Germline CDR1 is SGHAT and CDR2 is FQDESV (reference sequence). Trimming pared 5 bases from V and 0 bases from J, leaving 12 bases between. The CDR3 sequence: CASSLGIRSTDTQYF. In nucleotides, the CDR3 is TGTGCCAGCAGCCTCGGGATTCGAAGCACAGATACGCAGTATTTT.